These T cell receptor beta chains were read from a single sample in a study of T cell responses to AZD1222 COVID-19 vaccine. Some clones are missing from TCRdb's copy, which holds only in-frame ones; the method was immunoSEQ multiplex PCR. The sample comprises under 130,000 clones, around 90% of which are singletons, and approximately 1.2% rests with the top ten. The sample consisted of peripheral blood, taken on day 0 of AZD1222 vaccination. These receptors all stem from an adult in good health. Each CDR3 is given with its conserved first and last residue. Fields, in order: J gene, clone size, V gene, D gene, CDR3 DNA, CDR3 protein. A D gene is named only where the DNA matches it firmly. Size tells how often a clone was seen (once, few, many) or the class of an expanded clone, and some rows leave it out.

>TRBJ1-5|few|TRBV7-8|-
TGTGCCAGCAGCTTATATCCCTCTGGTCAGCCCCAGCATTTT
CASSLYPSGQPQHF
>TRBJ2-7|-|TRBV9|-
TGTGCCAGCAGCCCGGACCCGGGGCCCCGTTACGAGCAGTACTTC
CASSPDPGPRYEQYF
>TRBJ2-1|-|TRBV25-1|-
TGTGCCAGCAGAGACCAACGCTCCGATGAGCAGTTCTTC
CASRDQRSDEQFF
>TRBJ1-3|-|TRBV7-2|TRBD1
TGTGCCAGCAGCGCGACAGGGACTGGAAACACCATATATTTT
CASSATGTGNTIYF
>TRBJ2-1|-|TRBV11-2|TRBD2
TGTGCCAGCAGCTTAGGTCCGAGGGACTACTCCTACAATGAGCAGTTCTTC
CASSLGPRDYSYNEQFF
>TRBJ1-4|-|TRBV4-2|-
TGTGCCAGCAGCCAAGCCTTAAGACTTAATGAAAAACTGTTTTTT
CASSQALRLNEKLFF
>TRBJ1-2|-|TRBV4-2|-
TGTGCCAGCAGCCAAGGGAGGCAGGGGTACGGCTACACCTTC
CASSQGRQGYGYTF
>TRBJ2-1|-|TRBV30|-
TGTGCCTGGCAAAGCGACACCCCATACAATGAGCAGTTCTTC
CAWQSDTPYNEQFF
>TRBJ2-2|-|TRBV5-1|TRBD2
TGCGCCAGCAGCTTAGAATCAACTAGCGGAGTCACCGGGGAGCTGTTTTTT
CASSLESTSGVTGELFF
>TRBJ2-1|-|TRBV7-9|-
TGTGCCAGCAGCTTATCCCTTTCGGGGAACTCCAATGAGCAGTTCTTC
CASSLSLSGNSNEQFF
>TRBJ1-1|-|TRBV6-2/TRBV6-3|-
TGTGCCAGCAGTTACGGGTGGGGACGGGCGGAAGCTTTCTTT
CASSYGWGRAEAFF
>TRBJ1-5|-|TRBV6-4|-
TGTGCCAGCAAGAGGGACAATCAGCCCCAGCATTTT
CASKRDNQPQHF
>TRBJ1-2|-|TRBV7-3|-
TGTGCCAGCAGCTTAGAGGGGGGCCGCGGCTACACCTTC
CASSLEGGRGYTF
>TRBJ1-5|-|TRBV11-2|-
TGTGCCAGCAGCTTAGGAGGCAGCCAGCCCCAGCATTTT
CASSLGGSQPQHF
>TRBJ2-6|once|TRBV4-3|-
TGCGCCAGCAGCCAAGATAACACAGGGAAGGGGCCTGGGGCCAACGTCCTGACTTTC
CASSQDNTGKGPGANVLTF
>TRBJ2-4|-|TRBV6-6|TRBD1
TGTGCCAGCAGTCACCGGGGACAGGGGGTAGCCAAAAACATTCAGTACTTC
CASSHRGQGVAKNIQYF
>TRBJ2-3|-|TRBV27|-
TGTGCCAGCAGTTTAAGGGTTGCAGATACGCAGTATTTT
CASSLRVADTQYF
>TRBJ1-5|-|TRBV7-6|-
TGTGCCAGCAGTCCAAATGGGGAAGTTCAGCCCCAGCATTTT
CASSPNGEVQPQHF
>TRBJ1-1|-|TRBV7-8|-
TGTGCCAGCAGCTCCGTGGGGAACACTGAAGCTTTCTTT
CASSSVGNTEAFF
>TRBJ1-5|-|TRBV6-2/TRBV6-3|-
TGTGCCAGCAGTTACTCGACCCGCAATCAGCCCCAGCATTTT
CASSYSTRNQPQHF
>TRBJ1-1|-|TRBV7-2|-
TGTGCCAGCAAGGGCAGAAAGAACACTGAAGCTTTCTTT
CASKGRKNTEAFF
>TRBJ1-2|-|TRBV7-2|TRBD1
TGTGCCAGCAGCTTATCAGGGGGTTTCTATGGCTACACCTTC
CASSLSGGFYGYTF
>TRBJ2-6|-|TRBV7-3|-
TGTGCCAGCAGCTTAGGGGCGAGGGGCTCTGGGGCCAACGTCCTGACTTTC
CASSLGARGSGANVLTF
>TRBJ1-4|few|TRBV7-9|-
TGTGCCAGCAGCCCACGGGACTCCGCGACTAATGAAAAACTGTTTTTT
CASSPRDSATNEKLFF
>TRBJ1-5|-|TRBV6-5|-
TGTGCCAGCAGAAGGGGACAAATCAATCAGCCCCAGCATTTT
CASRRGQINQPQHF
>TRBJ2-5|once|TRBV4-2|TRBD2
TGTGCCAGCAGCCAAGATCTAGCGGGAGGGCAAGAGACCCAGTACTTC
CASSQDLAGGQETQYF
>TRBJ2-7|-|TRBV30|TRBD1
TGTGCCTGGAGTGTAGTGTTTGGCAGGGGGCGGAACGAGCAGTACTTC
CAWSVVFGRGRNEQYF
>TRBJ1-1|-|TRBV30|-
TGTGCCTGGAGTGTACAGGAACGAACTGAAGCTTTCTTT
CAWSVQERTEAFF
>TRBJ1-5|-|TRBV6-2/TRBV6-3|-
TGTGCCAGCAGTAGTGGGGGAAAAGGCGGCAATCAGCCCCAGCATTTT
CASSSGGKGGNQPQHF
>TRBJ1-2|-|TRBV6-7|TRBD1
TGTGCCAGCACTTGCAGGGGGCACTATGGCTACACCTTC
CASTCRGHYGYTF
>TRBJ2-3|-|TRBV6-5|-
TGTGCCAGCAGTTCCACAGGGCCAGATACGCAGTATTTT
CASSSTGPDTQYF
>TRBJ2-7|-|TRBV7-2|TRBD2
TGTGCCAGCAGCCTCCCCGCGGCGCGGGGGAGTTACGAGCAGTACTTC
CASSLPAARGSYEQYF
>TRBJ1-5|-|TRBV7-2|-
TGTGCCAGCAGCACGGGACCGAATAGCAATCAGCCCCAGCATTTT
CASSTGPNSNQPQHF
>TRBJ2-2|once|TRBV7-9|-
TGTGCCAGCAGCTTCACAGGGACCGGGGAGCTGTTTTTT
CASSFTGTGELFF
>TRBJ2-5|once|TRBV28|TRBD2
TGTGCCAGCAGTTCCCCACTAGCGGGAGGGGAGACCCAGTACTTC
CASSSPLAGGETQYF
>TRBJ2-2|-|TRBV9|-
TGTGCCAGCAGCGACCGGGACGCGGTTTCGTTCGGGGAGCTGTTTTTT
CASSDRDAVSFGELFF
>TRBJ2-3|-|TRBV4-3|-
TGCGCCAGCAGCCACCGAACTAGTGCAGATACGCAGTATTTT
CASSHRTSADTQYF
>TRBJ2-1|-|TRBV6-6|-
TGTGCCAGCAGTCGATACCCTACAATTGGGGGGTCCCCCTACAATGAGCAGTTCTTC
CASSRYPTIGGSPYNEQFF
>TRBJ2-3|-|TRBV5-1|-
TGCGCCAGCAGCTTGGCGGACAGATCCACAGATACGCAGTATTTT
CASSLADRSTDTQYF
>TRBJ2-1|-|TRBV7-3|-
TGTGCCAGCAGCTTAGGGCACTACAATGAGCAGTTCTTC
CASSLGHYNEQFF
>TRBJ2-7|-|TRBV12-5|TRBD2
TGTGCTAGTGGTTTCGGGGGGTCCTACGAGCAGTACTTC
CASGFGGSYEQYF
>TRBJ1-1|-|TRBV6-5|-
TGTGCCAGCAGTCGGGGGCAAAACACTGAAGCTTTCTTT
CASSRGQNTEAFF
>TRBJ2-2|-|TRBV2|-
TGTGCCAGTAAACCGAGGGGCACCGGGGAGCTGTTTTTT
CASKPRGTGELFF
>TRBJ2-7|-|TRBV11-3|-
TGTGCCAGCAGCCCAGGGCCCTACGAGCAGTACTTC
CASSPGPYEQYF
>TRBJ2-1|few|TRBV27|-
TGTGCCAGCAGCCGAGGCGATGAGCAGTTCTTC
CASSRGDEQFF
>TRBJ1-1|-|TRBV18|-
TGTGCCAGCTCTACACGGGGGGATTTGGGCACTGAAGCTTTCTTT
CASSTRGDLGTEAFF
>TRBJ2-3|-|TRBV19|TRBD2
TGTGCCAGTAGTACTACTAGCGGGGACTTCCTTAGCACAGATACGCAGTATTTT
CASSTTSGDFLSTDTQYF
>TRBJ1-2|-|TRBV4-3|-
TGCGCCAGCAGCCAAGGTCAAATCTCAGGCCTGCTCTATGGCTACACCTTC
CASSQGQISGLLYGYTF
>TRBJ1-2|-|TRBV19|TRBD1
TGTGCCAGTAGTCTTGGACAGGGCGCGACGGAAGGCTACACCTTC
CASSLGQGATEGYTF
>TRBJ2-2|-|TRBV9|TRBD2
TGTGCCAGCAGCGCCTCGACTAGCGGGACTAACGTCGGGGAGCTGTTTTTT
CASSASTSGTNVGELFF
>TRBJ1-3|-|TRBV5-5|TRBD1
TGTGCCAGCAGCCTATTGACAGGGCCCTCTGGAAACACCATATATTTT
CASSLLTGPSGNTIYF
>TRBJ1-1|-|TRBV10-3|-
TGTGCCATCAGTGAGAGGGGTTTTGAAGCTTTCTTT
CAISERGFEAFF
>TRBJ1-2|-|TRBV11-3|-
TGTGCCAGCAGCCCCGGACAGAGTTCATCCGGTGGCTACACCTTC
CASSPGQSSSGGYTF
>TRBJ1-1|-|TRBV5-1|-
TGCGCCAGCAGCTTGGTACCCGGGGGCGTCACTGAAGCTTTCTTT
CASSLVPGGVTEAFF
>TRBJ2-1|once|TRBV3-1/TRBV3-2|TRBD2
TGTGCCAGCAGCCAAGAAGCGGGGGGGAATGAGCAGTTCTTC
CASSQEAGGNEQFF